Presented here are 9 T cell receptor beta chains from one specimen sequenced in a study of OX40 agonist ivuxolimab in advanced cancers. Sequencing used immunoSEQ multiplex PCR; TCRdb keeps in-frame clones, though not all of them. Among around 74,000 clones listed, roughly 86% were seen once. Sequenced here: CD4+ or CD8+ T cells sorted from blood, sampled in a trial of the OX40 agonist ivuxolimab. These receptors were obtained from an adult with an advanced solid tumor such as melanoma, head and neck, liver or kidney cancer.

The chain joins TRBV14 to TRBJ1-2, with D perhaps matching TRBD1 (6 bases). The CDR3 sequence is 15 residues long. The germline V gene has CDR1 SGHDN and CDR2 FVKESK. V dropped 0 bases and J dropped 4 bases, with 12 bases sitting between them. Here the CDR3 reads CASSQDRAGAYGYTF. DNA of the CDR3: TGTGCCAGCAGCCAAGACCGAGCGGGGGCCTATGGCTACACCTTC.

CDR3 amino acids: CASSRSDRGYEQYF. CDR3 sequence (DNA): TGCGCCAGCAGCCGGTCCGACAGGGGTTACGAGCAGTACTTC. V is TRBV4-1 and J is TRBJ2-7; TRBD1 matches at 8 bases. Germline CDR1 and CDR2: MGHRA and YSYEKL. The CDR3 consists of 14 residues. With 4 bases clipped from V and 4 bases from J, the junction kept 6 bases outside the gene matches.

The rearrangement uses TRBV5-6 and TRBJ1-1; a weak D match, TRBD1 (5 bases). V was pared by 4 bases and J by 1 base, with 8 bases between. Germline V CDR1 and CDR2: SGHDT, YYEEEE. The CDR3 totals 13 residues. CDR3 sequence: CASSLRANTEAFF. The CDR3 DNA follows: TGTGCCAGCAGCCTCAGGGCGAACACTGAAGCTTTCTTT. The full variable domain, completed using reference TRBV5-6 and TRBJ1-1, is DAGVTQSPTHLIKTRGQQVTLRCSPKSGHDTVSWYQQALGQGPQFIFQYYEEEERQRGNFPDRFSGHQFPNYSSELNVNALLLGDSALYLCASSLRANTEAFFGQGTRLTVV.

This clone appeared once. The rearrangement joins TRBV7-2 to TRBJ2-7, with D hard to call. The germline V gene encodes CDR1 SGHTA and CDR2 FQGNSA. The CDR3 length is 17 residues. Trimming shortened V by 4 bases and J by 4 bases, and 23 bases separated the two germline ends. CDR3 in amino acids: CASSSGLGPWFGYEQYF. CDR3 DNA sequence: TGTGCCAGCAGCTCAGGCCTGGGCCCCTGGTTCGGATACGAGCAGTACTTC.

With regard to this clone: Other DNA sequences in this sample translate to the same CDR3. The chain employs TRBV15 and TRBJ2-3; D tentatively reads TRBD1 or TRBD2 (5 bases each). Per germline, CDR1 LNHNV and CDR2 YYDKDF (reference sequence). Trimming left V 0 bases short and J 2 bases short, with 18 bases between. The CDR3 runs 18 residues. CDR3 region: CATSREGTLRDYTDTQYF. The CDR3 coding sequence is TGTGCCACCAGCAGAGAAGGGACCCTTAGGGATTACACAGATACGCAGTATTTT.

The chain combines TRBV21-1 with TRBJ2-1; the DNA was not compared with TRBD2, the D call given in the table. TRBV21-1 is a pseudogene segment. The CDR3 totals 19 residues. The DNA for the CDR3 is TGTGCCAGCAGCAAAGTACGGGAAGGGTTTCAGGTAATTTGTGTTGAGCAGTTCTTC. Protein: CASSKVREGFQVICVEQFF.

The chain combines TRBV5-5 with TRBJ2-1, with D unresolved. Per the germline V gene, CDR1 is SGHKS and CDR2 is YYEKEE (reference sequence). Trimming pared 7 bases from V and 4 bases from J, leaving 12 bases between. This CDR3 has 13 amino acids. Written as DNA, the CDR3 is TGTGCCAGCCTTGTCGCGATTTACAATGAGCAGTTCTTC. This translates into CASLVAIYNEQFF.

The chain links TRBV2 to TRBJ2-5; 12 bases map to TRBD2. The better agreement between TRBJ2-7 and the DNA end casts doubt on the J call. Looked up from germline, CDR1 is SNHLY and CDR2 is FYNNEI. This CDR3 region has 15 residues. This CDR3 reads CASSPTSGRIYEQYF. CDR3 DNA: TGTGCCAGCAGCCCGACTAGCGGGAGAATTTACGAGCAGTACTTC.

This chain links TRBV4-2 with TRBJ2-1, with a possible D match to TRBD2 (5 bases). Germline lookup yields CDR1 LGHNA and CDR2 YNFKEQ. The CDR3 is made up of 15 amino acids. The germline V and J ends were trimmed by 1 base and 7 bases, with 14 bases remaining between them. For the CDR3, the DNA is TGTGCCAGCAGCCAAGCAACGGCGCCGGGGAATGAGCAGTTCTTC. Its translation: CASSQATAPGNEQFF.